Below, 26 T cell receptor beta chains from the same sample are listed, as sequenced in a study of blood T cell repertoires in COVID-19. Repertoires were generated with immunoSEQ multiplex PCR, while TCRdb's copy carries only in-frame clones and drops some. This sample has about 300,000 clones, with approximately 81% found just once. Sample: PBMCs or T cells enriched from blood (not recorded which). These receptors were obtained from a woman aged 25 to 39 who had been exposed to COVID-19.

The V gene is TRBV25-1, the J gene TRBJ1-1, with D unclear. Trimming took 5 bases from V and 4 from J, leaving 14 bases between them. The CDR3 has 14 amino acids. The V gene's germline CDR1 is MGHDK and CDR2 SYGVNS. CDR3: CASSKVGAGTEAFF. DNA of the CDR3: TGTGCCAGCAGTAAAGTGGGCGCTGGCACTGAAGCTTTCTTT.

The chain combines TRBV6-5 with TRBJ2-5, with 8 bases matching TRBD2. The V and J ends lost 5 bases and 1 base, in that order; junction bases with no gene match: 3. The CDR3 spans 14 residues. Germline loops: CDR1 MNHEY, CDR2 SVGAGI. The CDR3 nucleotides read TGTGCCAGCAGTCTAGCGGGCGCCCAAGAGACCCAGTACTTC. This gives the protein CASSLAGAQETQYF.

The chain links TRBV18 to TRBJ1-1; D remains unclear. Germline CDR1 is KGHSH and CDR2 is LQKENI. CDR3 length: 15 residues. Trimming took off 3 bases at V and 0 bases at J, with 11 bases between the two ends. CDR3 protein: CASSPYDKMNTEAFF. The DNA of the CDR3 is TGTGCCAGCTCACCTTACGACAAAATGAACACTGAAGCTTTCTTT.

The chain combines TRBV7-8 with TRBJ1-2; weak D call: TRBD1 (5 bases). Germline CDR1 and CDR2: SGHVS and FQNEAQ. Trimming took off 3 bases at V and 3 bases at J, with 20 bases between the two ends. The CDR3 totals 17 residues. CDR3: CASSLNFKGAEDYGYTF. The CDR3 DNA is TGTGCCAGCAGCTTGAACTTTAAAGGGGCCGAAGACTATGGCTACACCTTC.

The V call is TRBV9, the J call TRBJ1-5, with D unclear. Germline CDR1 SGDLS, CDR2 YYNGEE. Trimming took off 0 bases at V and 0 bases at J, with 4 bases between the two ends. The CDR3 contains 14 residues. CDR3 region: CASSVANSNQPQHF. The CDR3 nucleotides are TGTGCCAGCAGCGTAGCTAATAGCAATCAGCCCCAGCATTTT.

The rearrangement joins TRBV5-1 to TRBJ2-5; 8 bases line up with TRBD2. There are 14 residues in the CDR3. Trimming removed 1 base from V and 3 bases from J; junction bases left unmatched: 2. The germline CDR1 and CDR2 sequences are SGHRS and YFSETQ. CDR3 nucleotides: TGCGCCAGCAGCTTGACTAGCGGCGAAGAGACCCAGTACTTC. It encodes CASSLTSGEETQYF.

The J gene is TRBJ2-1, the V gene TRBV6-1, with 7 bases matching TRBD2. CDR3 length: 16 residues. V was pared by 4 bases and J by 8 bases, with 14 bases of the junction left unmatched. Germline V gene lookup returns CDR1 MNHNS and CDR2 SASEGT. The CDR3 spells CASSAWGGYGYDEQFF. The CDR3 region has the DNA TGTGCCAGCAGTGCCTGGGGGGGGTACGGATACGATGAGCAGTTCTTC.

The chain recombines TRBV6-5 with TRBJ2-6, with a weak D call TRBD1 (6 bases). The V end was cut by 5 bases, the J end by 2 bases, with 10 bases between. The germline V gene has CDR1 MNHEY and CDR2 SVGAGI. The CDR3 runs to 15 residues. The CDR3 is CASSPTGTGANVLTF. In DNA, the CDR3 is TGTGCCAGCAGTCCCACAGGGACTGGGGCCAACGTCCTGACTTTC.

This clone was detected a few times. The chain is built from TRBV4-1 and TRBJ2-4, with 9 bases identical to TRBD1. Germline V gene lookup returns CDR1 MGHRA and CDR2 YSYEKL. V gave up 0 bases and J gave up 4 bases; unmatched junction bases: 4. The CDR3 extends over 16 amino acids. CDR3 sequence reads: CASSQDRTGAKNIQYF. The DNA of the CDR3 is TGCGCCAGCAGCCAAGATAGGACAGGGGCAAAAAACATTCAGTACTTC.

This clone has only a few counts. CDR3 nucleotides: TGTGCCAGCAGCCAAGACCCTGGGCGAACGAATGAGCAGTTCTTC. It codes for CASSQDPGRTNEQFF. The rearrangement uses TRBV4-2 and TRBJ2-1; unclear D gene. CDR1 is LGHNA, CDR2 YNFKEQ, per germline. Trimming stripped 0 bases from V and 7 bases from J, with 13 bases between. There are 15 residues in the CDR3.

This clone came up a few times. The V gene is TRBV15, the J gene TRBJ2-1, with D maybe TRBD1 (6 bases). Germline V gene data show CDR1 as LNHNV and CDR2 as YYDKDF (reference sequence). The CDR3 is 15 amino acids. The V end was cut by 6 bases, the J end by 2 bases, with 14 bases between. The CDR3 nucleotides are TGTGCCACCAGTATAACCAGGGACACCTACAATGAGCAGTTCTTC. This gives the protein CATSITRDTYNEQFF.

The gene calls are TRBV9 and TRBJ2-7, with TRBD2 matching 10 bases. Trimming cost V 7 bases and J 5 bases; bases outside gene matches: 9. The germline V gene has CDR1 SGDLS and CDR2 YYNGEE. The CDR3 extends over 14 amino acids. The CDR3 DNA reads as TGTGCCAGCTCGGGGGGACTAGCGCGCCACGAGCAGTACTTC. Protein product: CASSGGLARHEQYF.

This clone was observed a few times. V and J are TRBV27 and TRBJ2-7, with D possibly being TRBD1 (6 bases). There are 12 residues in the CDR3. Deletions cut 10 bases from V and 0 bases from J, with 10 bases between. Per the germline V gene, CDR1 is MNHEY and CDR2 is SMNVEV (reference sequence). The CDR3 DNA reads as TGTGCCACTACGGACAGCTCCTACGAGCAGTACTTC. This gives the protein CATTDSSYEQYF.

This rearrangement joins TRBV28 to TRBJ2-4, with D possibly being TRBD1 (5 bases). The V end lost 7 bases, the J end lost 8 bases, and 18 bases lay between the germline ends. This CDR3 is 14 amino acids long. Germline V lookup: CDR1 MDHEN, CDR2 SYDVKM. The CDR3 DNA is TGTGCCAGCAAGGTGGTAGGGGTTTTAGACATTCAGTACTTC. This sequence encodes CASKVVGVLDIQYF.

V gene TRBV19 combines with J gene TRBJ2-3; 7 nucleotides align to TRBD2. J gave up 6 bases and V 5 bases, and 8 bases lay outside the gene matches. Germline values: CDR1 LNHDA, CDR2 SQIVND (reference sequence). The CDR3 extends over 14 amino acids. DNA of the CDR3: TGTGCCAGTAGTCCTGGCGGGAGTTTGGATACGCAGTATTTT. This translates into CASSPGGSLDTQYF. Full variable domain (rest looked up from reference TRBV19 and TRBJ2-3): DGGITQSPKYLFRKEGQNVTLSCEQNLNHDAMYWYRQDPGQGLRLIYYSQIVNDFQKGDIAEGYSVSREKKESFPLTVTSAQKNPTAFYLCASSPGGSLDTQYFGPGTRLTVL.

The CDR3 sequence is CASSLALGGYTF. The CDR3 DNA is TGCGCCAGCAGCTTGGCCCTCGGGGGCTACACCTTC. This chain links TRBV5-1 with TRBJ1-2; D gene ambiguous. Germline V gene lookup returns CDR1 SGHRS and CDR2 YFSETQ. Deletions cut 0 bases from V and 8 bases from J, with 8 bases between. CDR3 length: 12 amino acids. Together with reference TRBV5-1 and TRBJ1-2, the CDR3 gives the full variable domain: KAGVTQTPRYLIKTRGQQVTLSCSPISGHRSVSWYQQTPGQGLQFLFEYFSETQRNKGNFPGRFSGRQFSNSRSEMNVSTLELGDSALYLCASSLALGGYTFGSGTRLTVV.

The CDR3 DNA sequence: TGTGCCAGCAGCCAAGATCTTGGCAGGTTTAATTCACCCCTCCACTTT. Its translation: CASSQDLGRFNSPLHF. The chain has TRBV4-2 and TRBJ1-6, with D unclear. This CDR3 has 16 amino acids. Germline CDR1 is LGHNA and CDR2 is YNFKEQ. V dropped 0 bases and J dropped 6 bases, with 12 bases sitting between them.

The chain links TRBV27 to TRBJ2-1; maybe TRBD2 (6 bases). This CDR3 spans 15 amino acids. CDR1 MNHEY and CDR2 SMNVEV come from the germline V gene (reference sequence). V lost 2 bases and J 6 bases, leaving 14 bases between the germline ends. CDR3 coding DNA: TGTGCCAGCAGTTTAGAGGAGGGAGTTCTCAATGAGCAGTTCTTC. This gives the protein CASSLEEGVLNEQFF.

Here the CDR3 DNA reads TGTGCCAGCAGCAGACAGGGGTATACCTACAATGAGCAGTTCTTC. Protein: CASSRQGYTYNEQFF. The gene calls are TRBV3-1 (or the pseudogene TRBV3-2) and TRBJ2-1; 8 positions match TRBD1. Germline-derived CDR1 and CDR2 are LGHDT and YNNKEL (reference sequence). The CDR3 is made up of 15 amino acids. J lost 2 bases, V lost 5 bases, and 5 bases had no gene match.

This clone appeared once. The chain recombines TRBV7-2 with TRBJ1-5; D is uncertain. This CDR3 contains 14 residues. Per the germline V gene, CDR1 is SGHTA and CDR2 is FQGNSA. V was clipped by 1 base and J by 0 bases, with 4 bases between them. In DNA form, the CDR3 reads TGTGCCAGCAGCTTAGGAGATAGCAATCAGCCCCAGCATTTT. The encoded protein is CASSLGDSNQPQHF.

This chain connects TRBV9 to TRBJ1-2; TRBD1 matches 8 bases. V lost 3 bases, J lost 3 bases, and 7 bases stayed unmatched. The length of the CDR3 is 15 residues. CDR1 is SGDLS, CDR2 YYNGEE, per germline. The DNA for the CDR3 is TGTGCCAGCAGCGGTTGGGAGGACAGGGACTATGGCTACACCTTC. The encoded protein is CASSGWEDRDYGYTF.

This clone was seen only once. The CDR3 bases are TGCGCCAGCAGTGGGATTCCGGGACAGGGTAATGAAAAACTGTTTTTT. Amino acids: CASSGIPGQGNEKLFF. V usage is TRBV10-1 and J usage is TRBJ1-4; 9 bases fit TRBD1. Trimming removed 4 bases from V and 4 bases from J; junction bases left unmatched: 7. This CDR3 has 16 residues. Germline CDR1 WNHNN, CDR2 SYGVQD (reference sequence).

The chain carries TRBV14 and TRBJ2-2, with TRBD2 as a possible D gene (5 bases). The CDR3 runs 16 residues. V was shortened by 4 bases and J by 6 bases, with 18 bases between the two germline ends. Germline CDR1 reads SGHDN; CDR2 reads FVKESK. CDR3: CASSRPGGLSPGELFF. As DNA, the CDR3 is TGTGCCAGCAGCCGACCCGGCGGGCTCTCTCCCGGGGAGCTGTTTTTT.

As concerns this clone: One end of the junction varies from germline; a read error may be responsible. The chain links TRBV7-7 to TRBJ1-5, with 7 bases fitting TRBD1. The germline gives CDR1 SSHAT, CDR2 FNYEAQ (reference sequence). The CDR3 length is 13 residues. The CDR3 spells CASSSYRGQPQHF. The DNA of the CDR3 is TGTGCTAGCAGCTCGTACAGGGGACAGCCCCAGCATTTT.

The V gene is TRBV29-1, the J gene TRBJ1-2, with D perhaps matching TRBD1 (5 bases). With 8 bases removed from V and 5 bases from J, the gap between germline ends came to 12 bases. The CDR3 spans 11 residues. The germline V gene has CDR1 SQVTM and CDR2 ANQGSEA. Here the CDR3 reads CSCGTQYGYTF. The CDR3 DNA reads as TGCAGCTGCGGGACTCAGTATGGCTACACCTTC.

The chain uses TRBV3-1 (or the pseudogene TRBV3-2) and TRBJ1-1; D may be TRBD1 (5 bases). Looked up from germline, CDR1 is LGHDT and CDR2 is YNNKEL (reference sequence). This CDR3 comprises 14 residues. Trimming left V 3 bases short and J 4 bases short, with 12 bases between. The CDR3: CASSQVGEGTEAFF. The CDR3 region has the DNA TGTGCCAGCAGCCAGGTGGGGGAGGGCACTGAAGCTTTCTTT.